Presented here are 32 T cell receptor beta chains from one specimen sequenced in a study. Cells sorted as Tregs were CD4+, CD25+ and CD127-/low. TCRdb re-called the 5' RACE reads through MiXCR, storing one row per CDR3 protein. The sample lists nearly 10,000 distinct CDR3 sequences, 14% occurring once. What was sequenced was Tregs sorted from blood. Receptors originate from a female donor with breast cancer.

In this sample, this clonotype turned up many times. V is TRBV19 and J is TRBJ2-1; no definite D call. Germline V gives CDR1 LNHDA, CDR2 SQIVND (reference sequence). V lost 3 bases and J 5 bases, leaving 8 bases between the germline ends. The CDR3 runs 13 residues. The CDR3 DNA is TGTGCCAGTAGTATCGCCGCCCACAATGAGCAGTTCTTC. Its translation: CASSIAAHNEQFF.

Concerning this clonotype itself: One base away lies a much larger clone, so this may be a sequencing read error. In this CDR3 the conserved last residue, phenylalanine or tryptophan, is missing, so a read error is likely. The V call is TRBV5-5, the J call TRBJ2-3; D is unresolved. Deletions cut 5 bases from V and 2 bases from J, with 12 bases between. The CDR3 runs 14 residues. Germline loops: CDR1 SGHKS, CDR2 YYEKEE (reference sequence). CDR3 region: CASSFNTATDTQYL. The CDR3 DNA sequence: TGTGCCAGCAGTTTTAATACAGCCACAGATACGCAGTATCTT.

This clonotype has at least ten counts. The chain is built from TRBV11-3 and TRBJ2-1; 10 bases match TRBD2. The CDR3 sequence is 15 residues long. With V trimmed by 5 bases and J by 2 bases, 3 bases remained unmatched. The germline V gene has CDR1 SGHNT and CDR2 YENEEA. The CDR3 DNA is TGTGCCAGCAGCAAACTAGCGGGGCCCTACAATGAGCAGTTCTTC. Its translation is CASSKLAGPYNEQFF.

Relative to its sample, this clonotype is medium-sized. V gene TRBV27 combines with J gene TRBJ2-6, with TRBD2 identical over 7 bases. Germline V gives CDR1 MNHEY, CDR2 SMNVEV (reference sequence). V shed 6 bases, J shed 0 bases, and the junction held 17 bases outside the gene matches. The CDR3 runs to 20 residues. CDR3 in amino acids: CASRVKGAGVFASGANVLTF. CDR3 coding DNA: TGTGCCAGCAGAGTGAAGGGTGCGGGGGTCTTTGCCTCTGGGGCCAACGTCCTGACTTTC.

By its share, this clonotype is medium-sized. The chain has TRBV5-5 and TRBJ1-2; 9 nucleotides align to TRBD1. After removal of 4 bases from V and 3 bases from J, the junction contained 7 bases not matched to a gene. The CDR3 contains 15 residues. CDR1 and CDR2 (germline): SGHKS, YYEKEE (reference sequence). The CDR3 DNA reads as TGTGCCAGCAGCATCGGACAGGGGATGGACTATGGCTACACCTTC. Its translation: CASSIGQGMDYGYTF. The entire variable domain, with the rest obtained from reference TRBV5-5 and TRBJ1-2, is as follows: DAGVTQSPTHLIKTRGQQVTLRCSPISGHKSVSWYQQVLGQGPQFIFQYYEKEERGRGNFPDRFSARQFPNYSSELNVNALLLGDSALYLCASSIGQGMDYGYTFGSGTRLTVV.

This clonotype is medium-sized in the sample. The chain recombines TRBV20-1 with TRBJ2-5; TRBD2 is a possible D gene (7 bases). Germline V gene sequence: CDR1 DFQATT, CDR2 SNEGSKA (reference sequence). CDR3 size: 14 residues. Between the trimmed V and J ends, which lost 5 bases and 4 bases, there was a span of 17 bases. The CDR3 nucleotides read TGCAGTGCTTCTAGCGGAGGGGGAGGAGAGACCCAGTACTTC. It yields the protein CSASSGGGGETQYF.

Relative to its sample, this clonotype is medium-sized. V usage is TRBV12-3 or TRBV12-4 and J usage is TRBJ2-2; 11 nucleotides line up with TRBD2. The CDR3 runs to 16 residues. J lost 4 bases, V lost 7 bases, and 8 bases had no gene match. The CDR3 DNA sequence: TGTGCCAGCACCCTCGGACTAGCGGGTTCCACCGGGGAGCTGTTTTTT. This sequence encodes CASTLGLAGSTGELFF.

This CDR3 is CASSLASYNSPLHF. The CDR3 coding sequence is TGCGCCAGCAGCTTGGCCTCCTATAATTCACCCCTCCACTTT. The chain links TRBV5-1 to TRBJ1-6, with D hard to call. The CDR3 spans 14 residues. Between the trimmed V and J ends, which lost 0 bases and 0 bases, there was a span of 1 base. Per germline, CDR1 SGHRS and CDR2 YFSETQ.

This clonotype is medium-sized (0.01 to 0.1%) by share. The chain uses TRBV11-1 and TRBJ2-2; D gene ambiguous. Germline CDR1 SGHAT, CDR2 FQDESV (reference sequence). Between the trimmed V and J ends, which lost 4 bases and 4 bases, there was a span of 7 bases. This CDR3 comprises 13 residues. CDR3 amino acids: CASSSKRTGELFF. For the CDR3, the DNA is TGTGCCAGCAGCTCTAAGCGCACCGGGGAGCTGTTTTTT.

Concerning this clonotype: This could be a read error, since a much larger clone is one nucleotide away. This likely comes from a read error, as the CDR3 has no conserved phenylalanine or tryptophan at its end. V is TRBV20-1 and J is TRBJ2-1; a possible D gene is TRBD2 (7 bases). Per germline, CDR1 DFQATT and CDR2 SNEGSKA (reference sequence). Trimming took 4 bases from V and 7 from J, leaving 14 bases between them. This CDR3 has 13 residues. CDR3 coding DNA: TGCAGTGCTACCGGACTAGGGGGGAATGAGCAGTTCCTC. Translated: CSATGLGGNEQFL.

This clonotype was observed many times. The genes are TRBV27 and TRBJ2-7; D call uncertain. The V gene lost 3 bases and the J gene lost 1 base, with 7 bases spanning the gap. The CDR3 consists of 13 residues. The germline CDR1 and CDR2 sequences are MNHEY and SMNVEV (reference sequence). The CDR3 sequence: CASSFSGSYEQYF. DNA of the CDR3: TGTGCCAGCAGTTTTTCCGGGTCCTACGAGCAGTACTTC.

This clonotype was observed a few times. A much larger clone is a single base away; this may be a read error. The CDR3 does not end in the conserved phenylalanine or tryptophan, so this is likely a read error. This chain joins TRBV4-1 and TRBJ1-2, with 9 bases lining up with TRBD1. Germline V CDR1 and CDR2: MGHRA, YSYEKL. Germline trimming cut 1 base from V and 4 bases from J; bases unmatched to any gene: 1. CDR3 size: 14 residues. CDR3 DNA sequence: TGCGCCAGCAGCCAAGGACAGGGGGGCTATGGCTACACCTCC. This translates into CASSQGQGGYGYTS.

This clonotype is medium-sized in the sample. The chain carries TRBV4-3 and TRBJ1-2; tentatively, D is TRBD1 (5 bases). Trimming cost V 0 bases and J 8 bases, with 13 bases left between them. This CDR3 has 14 residues. Germline-derived CDR1 and CDR2 are LGHNA and YSLEER. DNA of the CDR3: TGCGCCAGCAGCCAAGATGCAGGGACGCGGGGCTACACCTTC. Amino acids: CASSQDAGTRGYTF.

The J gene is TRBJ2-3, the V gene TRBV24-1; D ambiguous. V dropped 12 bases and J dropped 4 bases, with 16 bases sitting between them. This CDR3 spans 13 amino acids. CDR1 is KGHDR, CDR2 SFDVKD, per germline. DNA for the CDR3: TGTGCCTCCAAGGCTACCCACTCAGATACGCAGTATTTT. Translation gives CASKATHSDTQYF.

To note about this clonotype: It is likely a read error, because the conserved phenylalanine at the end of the CDR3 is missing. The rearrangement joins TRBV7-9 to TRBJ2-6; D call uncertain. The CDR3 is 17 residues long. Germline V gene data show CDR1 as SEHNR and CDR2 as FQNEAQ (reference sequence). DNA of the CDR3: TGCGCCAGCAGCTTTAGTACACTCCGCTCTGGGGCCAACGTCCTGACTTCC. Its protein product is CASSFSTLRSGANVLTS.

Only a few counts were recorded for this clonotype. A much more abundant neighbour one base away suggests this may be a read error. The chain is built from TRBV6-5 and TRBJ2-5; 7 nucleotides line up with TRBD1. This CDR3 comprises 12 residues. Germline lookup yields CDR1 MNHEY and CDR2 SVGAGI. CDR3 sequence (DNA): TGTGCCAGCCCGGGACAGCAAGAGACCCGGTACTTC. It yields the protein CASPGQQETRYF.

Ten or more counts support this clonotype. The germline gene is not matched at one end of the junction; a read error may be the cause. CDR3 residues: CASSLDRNSYEQYF. As DNA, the CDR3 is TGTGCTAGCAGCTTAGACAGGAACTCCTACGAGCAGTACTTC. This sequence joins TRBV7-7 and TRBJ2-7, with D possibly matching TRBD1 (6 bases). CDR1 is SSHAT and CDR2 is FNYEAQ in the germline V gene (reference sequence). This CDR3 region has 14 residues.

By proportion, this clonotype is medium-sized. The rearrangement joins TRBV29-1 to TRBJ1-5, with D possibly TRBD1 on 6 matching bases. The CDR3 length is 13 residues. Germline V lookup: CDR1 SQVTM, CDR2 ANQGSEA. Trimming removed 2 bases from V and 6 bases from J, with 11 bases in between. The CDR3, as DNA: TGCAGCGTTGAACAGGGGCGGGGTCAGCCCCAGCATTTT. This encodes CSVEQGRGQPQHF.

To note about this clonotype: A read error may explain this, as a much larger clone is one base away. V gene TRBV7-9 combines with J gene TRBJ2-7; TRBD1 matches 7 bases. Germline-derived CDR1 and CDR2 are SEHNR and FQNEAQ (reference sequence). After removal of 0 bases from V and 0 bases from J, the junction contained 5 bases not matched to a gene. The CDR3 is 16 amino acids. The CDR3 nucleotides read TGTGCCAGCAGCTTAGCGGGACAGCACAGCTCCTACGAGCAGTACTTC. Translated: CASSLAGQHSSYEQYF.

This clonotype is labeled as medium-sized. V gene TRBV5-1 combines with J gene TRBJ2-1, with TRBD2 matching 12 bases. Trimming cost V 5 bases and J 8 bases; bases outside gene matches: 8. CDR1 and CDR2 from the germline V gene are SGHRS and YFSETQ. CDR3 length: 15 amino acids. The CDR3 sequence is CASRPKTSGSDEQFF. CDR3 bases: TGCGCCAGCAGGCCTAAGACTAGCGGGAGCGATGAGCAGTTCTTC.

This clonotype is labeled as medium-sized. This chain links TRBV29-1 with TRBJ2-1, with 9 bases identical to TRBD1. CDR1 and CDR2 from the germline V gene are SQVTM and ANQGSEA. The CDR3 totals 16 residues. V lost 3 bases and J lost 4; bases outside the gene matches: 10. CDR3 DNA: TGCAGCGTTGACCCTGAACTCGGACAGGGGTACAATGAGCAGTTCTTC. Translating gives CSVDPELGQGYNEQFF.

Notes on this clonotype: A much larger clone is a single base away; this may be a read error. The chain carries TRBV2 and TRBJ2-3; D is unclear. The CDR3 is 12 amino acids. CDR1 is SNHLY, CDR2 FYNNEI, per germline. The CDR3 sequence is CASSEYGDTRYF. CDR3 nucleotide sequence: TGTGCCAGCAGTGAATATGGAGATACGCGGTATTTT.

In this sample, this clonotype turned up many times. This chain links TRBV3-1 with TRBJ2-1; D unresolved. The CDR3 consists of 16 residues. Trimming cost V 5 bases and J 4 bases, with 18 bases left between them. Germline loops: CDR1 LGHDT, CDR2 YNNKEL (reference sequence). CDR3 protein: CASSSRGGSRYNEQFF. CDR3 nucleotides: TGTGCCAGCAGCTCCCGTGGTGGCAGCCGATACAATGAGCAGTTCTTC.

This clonotype is medium-sized (0.01 to 0.1%) in the sample. This chain uses TRBV4-1 with TRBJ2-1; 7 bases agree with TRBD2. The CDR3 consists of 17 residues. Germline-derived CDR1 and CDR2 are MGHRA and YSYEKL. V trimming: 4 bases; J trimming: 7 bases; junction bases outside the gene matches: 16. This CDR3 reads CASSRGGVVIGWNEQFF. The CDR3 DNA reads as TGCGCCAGCAGCCGGGGGGGAGTTGTGATCGGGTGGAATGAGCAGTTCTTC.

By its share, this clonotype is medium-sized. This sequence joins TRBV20-1 and TRBJ1-1; maybe TRBD1 (5 bases). V gave up 3 bases and J gave up 8 bases, with 13 bases separating them. The CDR3 is 12 residues long. Germline-derived CDR1 and CDR2 are DFQATT and SNEGSKA (reference sequence). CDR3 sequence: CSARQGRVEAFF. The CDR3, as DNA: TGCAGTGCTAGGCAGGGCAGGGTGGAAGCTTTCTTT.

By share, this clonotype ranks as medium-sized (0.01 to 0.1%). For the CDR3, the DNA is TGTGCCAGCAGCGCTGCAAGGACAGGAGGAAAGGATGAGCAGTTCTTC. Its translation: CASSAARTGGKDEQFF. The rearrangement uses TRBV7-2 and TRBJ2-1; TRBD1 agrees at 7 bases. This CDR3 is 16 amino acids long. J gave up 8 bases and V 5 bases, and 15 bases lay outside the gene matches. Germline CDR1 SGHTA, CDR2 FQGNSA.

With regard to this clonotype: Being one base from a much bigger clone, this may be a read error. The chain carries TRBV20-1 and TRBJ1-5; D is possibly TRBD1 or TRBD2 (5 bases each). Near its end, the DNA agrees better with TRBJ2-3, so the J call may be wrong. This CDR3 is 15 amino acids long. CDR1 DFQATT and CDR2 SNEGSKA come from the germline V gene (reference sequence). The CDR3 nucleotides are TGCAGTGCTAGGTTTGAGGGGTATCGCAATCAGCCCCAGTATTTT. Its translation is CSARFEGYRNQPQYF.

About this clonotype: A much larger clone differs from this one at a single base, so this may be a read error. The rearrangement joins TRBV11-2 to TRBJ1-3, with D unclear. The CDR3 runs to 14 residues. Germline V CDR1 and CDR2: SGHAT, FQNNGV. The CDR3 here is CASSLEPEGNTICF. The CDR3 bases are TGTGCCAGCAGCTTAGAACCGGAAGGAAACACCATATGTTTT.

This clonotype occurred a few times. The gene calls are TRBV5-1 and TRBJ2-1; TRBD2 might be the D (6 bases). Between the trimmed V and J ends, which lost 4 bases and 6 bases, there was a span of 11 bases. The CDR3 sequence is 13 residues long. CDR1 is SGHRS, CDR2 YFSETQ, per germline. The CDR3 DNA sequence: TGCGCCAGCAGCCCGAGGAGGGGCAATGAGCAGTTCTTC. Encoded protein: CASSPRRGNEQFF.

The table lists this clonotype with a few counts. This sequence may be a read error, since a much larger clone differs from it by one base. The rearrangement uses TRBV6-2 or TRBV6-3 and TRBJ1-5, with D maybe TRBD1 (6 bases). The CDR3 length is 12 residues. Germline CDR1 reads MNHEY; CDR2 reads SVGEGT. The V end was cut by 6 bases, the J end by 11 bases, with 14 bases between. The DNA for the CDR3 is TGTGCCAGCAGGTACCCGGCAGGGGCCCAGCATTTT. This codes for CASRYPAGAQHF.

Remarks on this clonotype: Compared with germline, one end of the junction differs, possibly owing to a read error. The chain uses TRBV5-1 and TRBJ1-1, with D perhaps TRBD1 (6 bases). There are 16 residues in the CDR3. Germline loops: CDR1 SGHRS, CDR2 YFSETQ. This chain's CDR3 is CASSLLVGTPNTEACF. DNA of the CDR3: TGCGCCAGCAGCTTGTTAGTCGGGACACCGAACACTGAAGCTTGCTTT.

The CDR3 spells CASSLFAGGPGEQFF. The DNA of the CDR3 is TGTGCCAGCAGCTTGTTTGCGGGAGGGCCCGGTGAGCAGTTCTTC. The chain uses TRBV5-4 and TRBJ2-1; TRBD2 matches at 9 bases. CDR1 is SGHNT, CDR2 YYREEE, per germline (reference sequence). V shed 1 base and J 9 bases; nucleotides not matched to a gene: 8. The CDR3 contains 15 residues. The entire variable domain, with the rest obtained from reference TRBV5-4 and TRBJ2-1, is as follows: ETGVTQSPTHLIKTRGQQVTLRCSSQSGHNTVSWYQQALGQGPQFIFQYYREEENGRGNFPPRFSGLQFPNYSSELNVNALELDDSALYLCASSLFAGGPGEQFFGPGTRLTVL.